This passage covers 29 T cell receptor beta chains from one sample sequenced in a study of blood T cell repertoires in COVID-19. Some clones are missing from TCRdb's copy, which holds only in-frame ones; the method was immunoSEQ multiplex PCR. The sample holds some 23,000 clones; 75% to 90% are singletons and the top ten take 55% to 65%. Sequences were obtained from peripheral blood. These TCRs come from a woman older than 75 with acute or convalescent COVID-19.

This chain joins TRBV7-2 and TRBJ2-2, with TRBD2 as a possible D gene (5 bases). Trimming stripped 5 bases from V and 3 bases from J, with 13 bases between. The CDR3 runs 15 residues. Germline CDR1 SGHTA, CDR2 FQGNSA. The CDR3 region is CASSAMGGYTGELFF. DNA of the CDR3: TGTGCCAGCAGCGCAATGGGCGGGTACACCGGGGAGCTGTTTTTT.

V gene TRBV19 combines with J gene TRBJ1-4, with a weak D call TRBD1 (6 bases). Trimming took 0 bases from V and 8 from J, leaving 16 bases between them. Germline V CDR1 and CDR2: LNHDA, SQIVND (reference sequence). The CDR3 has 16 residues. The CDR3 nucleotides are TGTGCCAGTAGTATAGATCTAACAGGGAACGACGAAAAACTGTTTTTT. This translates into CASSIDLTGNDEKLFF.

The chain carries TRBV19 and TRBJ1-3; 8 bases line up with TRBD1. V dropped 3 bases and J dropped 3; count of bases not matched to a gene: 7. The germline CDR1 and CDR2 sequences are LNHDA and SQIVND (reference sequence). The CDR3 has 16 residues. This chain's CDR3 is CASSIDADRGGNTIYF. DNA of the CDR3: TGTGCCAGTAGTATCGATGCCGACAGGGGTGGAAACACCATATATTTT.

The chain employs TRBV7-8 and TRBJ2-3; 9 positions match TRBD2. The CDR3 is made up of 16 amino acids. The V segment lost 4 bases and the J segment 6 bases; nucleotides outside the gene matches: 11. The germline gives CDR1 SGHVS, CDR2 FQNEAQ. CDR3 nucleotide sequence: TGTGCCAGCAGCTACTCGTTGGCGGGAGGGGCCGATACGCAGTATTTT. It yields the protein CASSYSLAGGADTQYF.

The V and J genes are TRBV7-2 and TRBJ1-2; no clear D. The V gene's germline CDR1 is SGHTA and CDR2 FQGNSA. V was shortened by 5 bases and J by 4 bases, with 23 bases between the two germline ends. The CDR3 totals 17 residues. The CDR3 bases are TGTGCCAGCAGCCTATCACTTGAGCCGAGTCTTAGCTATGGCTACACCTTC. Translating it yields CASSLSLEPSLSYGYTF.

The chain recombines TRBV5-4 with TRBJ1-2; perhaps TRBD1 as D (5 bases). V lost 0 bases and J 0 bases, leaving 9 bases between the germline ends. The V gene's germline CDR1 is SGHNT and CDR2 YYREEE (reference sequence). The CDR3 extends over 15 amino acids. The CDR3 DNA sequence: TGTGCCAGCAGCTTGGACCCAGGGACTAACTATGGCTACACCTTC. Translated: CASSLDPGTNYGYTF.

The chain uses TRBV7-9 and TRBJ2-3; D remains ambiguous. Germline CDR1 and CDR2: SEHNR and FQNEAQ (reference sequence). The length of the CDR3 is 15 residues. Trimming removed 0 bases at V and 2 bases at J, with 9 bases between. Here the CDR3 DNA reads TGTGCCAGCAGCTTAGCAGAGAACCCCACAGATACGCAGTATTTT. Amino acids: CASSLAENPTDTQYF.

The chain is built from TRBV30 and TRBJ2-2, with a tentative D call TRBD2 (5 bases). Trimming took off 5 bases at V and 0 bases at J, with 16 bases between the two ends. This CDR3 has 16 amino acids. CDR1 is GTSNPN, CDR2 SVGIG, per germline (reference sequence). The CDR3, as DNA: TGTGCCTGGCGGAGGCTGTCCTTCGCGAACACCGGGGAGCTGTTTTTT. Its protein product is CAWRRLSFANTGELFF.

The chain couples TRBV7-3 to TRBJ2-4; 8 bases align to TRBD1. V lost 5 bases and J lost 9; bases outside the gene matches: 9. CDR1 is SGHTA, CDR2 FQGTGA, per germline. This CDR3 has 14 amino acids. CDR3 region: CASSQGPTGGIQYF. The CDR3 nucleotides read TGTGCCAGCAGCCAGGGCCCTACAGGGGGCATTCAGTACTTC.

This clone was seen a handful of times. CDR3 coding DNA: TGTGCCAGCAGCGTAAACTATCGGACGGAGGGCTATGGCTACACCTTC. Encoded protein: CASSVNYRTEGYGYTF. The V call is TRBV9, the J call TRBJ1-2; D ambiguous. Per germline, CDR1 SGDLS and CDR2 YYNGEE. Trimming removed 1 base from V and 4 bases from J, with 17 bases in between. The CDR3 extends over 16 amino acids.

This clone was observed a single time. The chain combines TRBV21-1 with TRBJ1-3. TRBV21-1 is termed a pseudogene. This CDR3 has 12 amino acids. CDR3 coding DNA: TGTGCCAGCAAGGTGGCCGGGAACACCATATATTTT. The encoded protein is CASKVAGNTIYF.

This clone was picked up a small number of times. The chain uses TRBV27 and TRBJ1-1; 9 bases fit TRBD1. CDR1 is MNHEY and CDR2 is SMNVEV in the germline V gene (reference sequence). The CDR3 runs 14 residues. The V segment lost 4 bases and the J segment 6 bases; nucleotides outside the gene matches: 6. The CDR3 region is CASSSAGTGSEAFF. The CDR3 nucleotides are TGTGCCAGCAGTTCCGCCGGGACAGGGTCTGAAGCTTTCTTT.

J is TRBJ2-7 and V is TRBV18, with TRBD1 matching 8 bases. The CDR3 is 15 residues long. The germline gives CDR1 KGHSH, CDR2 LQKENI. The V gene end was trimmed by 5 bases and the J gene end by 2 bases; junction bases not matched to a gene: 8. The CDR3 DNA follows: TGTGCCAGCTCAACCGGGACAGGCCGCCCCTACGAGCAGTACTTC. It specifies CASSTGTGRPYEQYF.

The chain recombines TRBV9 with TRBJ1-2; 7 bases fit TRBD1. V gave up 3 bases and J gave up 8 bases; unmatched junction bases: 13. Germline-derived CDR1 and CDR2 are SGDLS and YYNGEE. CDR3 size: 15 residues. The CDR3 bases are TGTGCCAGCAGCGCACTACAGGGGACCTACAGGGGCTACACCTTC. This sequence encodes CASSALQGTYRGYTF.

The chain couples TRBV29-1 to TRBJ2-7; a weak D match, TRBD1 (6 bases). The CDR3 has 15 amino acids. Germline V CDR1 and CDR2: SQVTM, ANQGSEA. The V gene lost 1 base and the J gene lost 4 bases, with 17 bases spanning the gap. The CDR3 DNA sequence: TGCAGCGTTGAAGTTCGCAGGGGCGTAAGGTACGAGCAGTACTTC. This codes for CSVEVRRGVRYEQYF.

The rearrangement joins TRBV2 to TRBJ2-1, with D possibly being TRBD2 (6 bases). V shed 6 bases and J shed 4 bases, with 16 bases lying between them. There are 15 residues in the CDR3. Germline V gene sequence: CDR1 SNHLY, CDR2 FYNNEI. The CDR3 protein is CASSLLSGDYNEQFF. CDR3 bases: TGTGCCAGCAGCCTCCTTAGCGGAGATTACAATGAGCAGTTCTTC. The entire variable domain, with the rest obtained from reference TRBV2 and TRBJ2-1, is as follows: EPEVTQTPSHQVTQMGQEVILRCVPISNHLYFYWYRQILGQKVEFLVSFYNNEISEKSEIFDDQFSVERPDGSNFTLKIRSTKLEDSAMYFCASSLLSGDYNEQFFGPGTRLTVL.

CDR3 in amino acids: CASSRQDMNTEAFF. CDR3 DNA: TGTGCCAGCAGTCGTCAGGACATGAACACTGAAGCTTTCTTT. The rearrangement links TRBV6-5 to TRBJ1-1; TRBD1 might be the D (5 bases). The V end was cut by 5 bases, the J end by 0 bases, with 10 bases between. Germline assignment: CDR1 MNHEY and CDR2 SVGAGI. The CDR3 covers 14 residues.

The chain is built from TRBV5-1 and TRBJ2-1, with 7 bases that match TRBD1. Per the germline V gene, CDR1 is SGHRS and CDR2 is YFSETQ. The V and J ends lost 3 bases and 4 bases, in that order; junction bases with no gene match: 7. The CDR3 consists of 15 residues. In DNA, the CDR3 is TGCGCCAGCAGCTACCAGGGGGTTTCTTACAATGAGCAGTTCTTC. Translation: CASSYQGVSYNEQFF. Using reference TRBV5-1 and TRBJ2-1 for the parts outside the CDR3, the full variable domain is KAGVTQTPRYLIKTRGQQVTLSCSPISGHRSVSWYQQTPGQGLQFLFEYFSETQRNKGNFPGRFSGRQFSNSRSEMNVSTLELGDSALYLCASSYQGVSYNEQFFGPGTRLTVL.

This sequence joins TRBV7-2 and TRBJ1-1; D remains unclear. The CDR3 spans 13 residues. The germline gives CDR1 SGHTA, CDR2 FQGNSA. V lost 4 bases and J 5 bases, leaving 11 bases between the germline ends. The CDR3 DNA reads TGTGCCAGCAGCTCAGGAATTAGGACTGAAGCTTTCTTT. Amino acids: CASSSGIRTEAFF.

This clone was counted a single time. The V and J genes are TRBV27 and TRBJ2-6, with D unclear. CDR1 MNHEY and CDR2 SMNVEV come from the germline V gene (reference sequence). Trimming left V 4 bases short and J 0 bases short, with 7 bases between. The CDR3 runs to 15 residues. CDR3: CASSWAFSGANVLTF. The DNA of the CDR3 is TGTGCCAGCAGTTGGGCCTTCTCTGGGGCCAACGTCCTGACTTTC.

V gene TRBV29-1 combines with J gene TRBJ1-2, with D tentatively TRBD1 (6 bases). V was shortened by 6 bases and J by 2 bases, with 10 bases between the two germline ends. The CDR3 runs 12 residues. Germline V gene data show CDR1 as SQVTM and CDR2 as ANQGSEA. CDR3 coding DNA: TGCAGCGTGGGCGACAGGAACTATGGCTACACCTTC. Its translation: CSVGDRNYGYTF.

V is TRBV5-5 and J is TRBJ2-7; 8 bases line up with TRBD1. This CDR3 contains 15 residues. The V and J ends lost 0 bases and 4 bases, in that order; junction bases with no gene match: 6. Germline V lookup: CDR1 SGHKS, CDR2 YYEKEE (reference sequence). The CDR3 nucleotides read TGTGCCAGCAGCTTGGGTTGGCAGGGGGCTTACGAGCAGTACTTC. It yields the protein CASSLGWQGAYEQYF.

The chain joins TRBV3-1 (or the pseudogene TRBV3-2) to TRBJ2-5; no definite D call. The germline V and J ends were trimmed by 0 bases and 9 bases, with 14 bases remaining between them. Per the germline V gene, CDR1 is LGHDT and CDR2 is YNNKEL (reference sequence). The CDR3 extends over 14 amino acids. Written as DNA, the CDR3 is TGTGCCAGCAGCCAAGATCTGGTGCCCCAGGCCCAGTACTTC. The encoded protein is CASSQDLVPQAQYF.

The sample holds a few counts of this clone. The chain recombines TRBV25-1 with TRBJ1-2, with TRBD1 matching 7 bases. Germline trimming cut 8 bases from V and 2 bases from J; bases unmatched to any gene: 8. Germline V gene data show CDR1 as MGHDK and CDR2 as SYGVNS. The CDR3 loop spans 14 amino acids. The CDR3 reads CASRRGGGNYGYTF. CDR3 sequence (DNA): TGTGCCAGCCGGAGAGGGGGCGGGAACTATGGCTACACCTTC.

This chain joins TRBV19 and TRBJ2-7, with 7 bases matching TRBD1. Germline loops: CDR1 LNHDA, CDR2 SQIVND (reference sequence). This CDR3 comprises 19 residues. The V and J ends lost 1 base and 1 base, in that order; junction bases with no gene match: 16. CDR3 nucleotide sequence: TGTGCCAGTAGTATAGCCTCATCCTACAGGGGATCGGGGTCCTACGAGCAGTACTTC. Protein product: CASSIASSYRGSGSYEQYF.

The rearrangement uses TRBV9 and TRBJ1-2, with 8 bases lining up with TRBD1. Germline loops: CDR1 SGDLS, CDR2 YYNGEE. This CDR3 contains 17 residues. The junction had 11 bases not matched to a gene; V was cut back by 3 bases and J by 1 base. CDR3 amino acids: CASSARQGLGGNYGYTF. The CDR3 DNA reads as TGTGCCAGCAGCGCTCGACAGGGGCTTGGAGGTAACTATGGCTACACCTTC.

The V and J genes are TRBV6-5 and TRBJ1-1; 7 nucleotides line up with TRBD1. CDR3 length: 15 residues. Per the germline V gene, CDR1 is MNHEY and CDR2 is SVGAGI. V was clipped by 4 bases and J by 0 bases; unmatched bases: 5. The CDR3 DNA reads TGTGCCAGCAGTTCGTCGACAGGGATGAACACTGAAGCTTTCTTT. Residues: CASSSSTGMNTEAFF.

The gene calls are TRBV6-5 and TRBJ2-2; 7 bases map to TRBD1. The CDR3 contains 14 residues. J was trimmed by 3 bases and V by 6 bases; bases with no gene match: 4. Germline V gene sequence: CDR1 MNHEY, CDR2 SVGAGI. CDR3 loop: CASRGQWDTGELFF. CDR3 nucleotide sequence: TGTGCCAGCAGGGGACAGTGGGACACCGGGGAGCTGTTTTTT.

This chain joins TRBV12-2 and TRBJ2-1; the table's D gene call, TRBD2, was not cross checked with the DNA. TRBV12-2 is noted as a pseudogene. This CDR3 contains 17 residues. CDR3 sequence reads: CASRLVRTSGGSNEQFF. The CDR3, as DNA: TGTGCAAGTCGCTTAGTTAGGACTAGCGGGGGGAGCAATGAGCAGTTCTTC.